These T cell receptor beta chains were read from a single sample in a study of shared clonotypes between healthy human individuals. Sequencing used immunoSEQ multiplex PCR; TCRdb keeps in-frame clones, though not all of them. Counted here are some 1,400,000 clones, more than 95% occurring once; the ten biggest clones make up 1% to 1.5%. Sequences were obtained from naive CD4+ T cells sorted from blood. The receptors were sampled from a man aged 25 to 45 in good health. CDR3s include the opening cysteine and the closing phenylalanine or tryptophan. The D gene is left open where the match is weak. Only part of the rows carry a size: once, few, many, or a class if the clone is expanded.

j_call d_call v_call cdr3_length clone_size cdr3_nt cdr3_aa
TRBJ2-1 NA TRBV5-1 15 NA TGCGCCAGCAGCCCGGTGGGGGGCACCTACAATGAGCAGTTCTTC CASSPVGGTYNEQFF
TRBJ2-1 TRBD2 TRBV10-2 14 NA TGCGCCAGCAGTGAGCCTAGCGGGACTCATGAGCAGTTCTTC CASSEPSGTHEQFF
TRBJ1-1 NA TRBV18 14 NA TGTGCCAGCTCACCATTGGGGCAGCGGTCTGAAGCTTTCTTT CASSPLGQRSEAFF
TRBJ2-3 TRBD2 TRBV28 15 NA TGTGCCAGCAGAGAGACTAGCGGGAGAACAGATACGCAGTATTTT CASRETSGRTDTQYF
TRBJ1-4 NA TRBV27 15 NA TGTGCCAGCAGTTTAAAGGGGGGGTGGAATGAAAAACTGTTTTTT CASSLKGGWNEKLFF
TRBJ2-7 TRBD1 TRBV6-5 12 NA TGTGCCAGCAGGAACAGGGGCCACGAGCAGTACTTC CASRNRGHEQYF
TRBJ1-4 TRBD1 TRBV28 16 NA TGTGCCAGCAGTTCCGACAGGGGTAGGGCTAATGAAAAACTGTTTTTT CASSSDRGRANEKLFF
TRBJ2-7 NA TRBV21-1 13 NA TGTGCCAGCAGCAAGCGGGGGCAGGAGGAGCAGTACTTC CASSKRGQEEQYF
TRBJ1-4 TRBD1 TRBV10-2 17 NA TGCGCCAGCAGTGACCGGGACAGGGGCCGTTCGGGTGAAAAACTGTTTTTT CASSDRDRGRSGEKLFF
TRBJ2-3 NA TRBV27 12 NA TGTGCCAGCGGGAGGAGCACAGATACGCAGTATTTT CASGRSTDTQYF
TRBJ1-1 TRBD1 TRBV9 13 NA TGTGCCAGCAGCGGACAGGGGTCGACTGAAGCTTTCTTT CASSGQGSTEAFF
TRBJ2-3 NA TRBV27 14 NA TGTGCCAGCAGACGGGGTGCGGGCACAGATACGCAGTATTTT CASRRGAGTDTQYF
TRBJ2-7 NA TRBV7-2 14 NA TGTGCCAGCAGCTTAAGCGCGCAGTCCTACGAGCAGTACTTC CASSLSAQSYEQYF
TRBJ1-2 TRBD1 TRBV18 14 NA TGTGCCAGCTCACTAGGGACAGCTAACTATGGCTACACCTTC CASSLGTANYGYTF
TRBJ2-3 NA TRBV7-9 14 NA TGTGCCAGCAGCTTACTCCGCCAGTCGGATACGCAGTATTTT CASSLLRQSDTQYF
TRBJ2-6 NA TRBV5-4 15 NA TGTGCCAGCAGCTTAGAGGGAGGTGGGGCCAACGTCCTGACTTTC CASSLEGGGANVLTF
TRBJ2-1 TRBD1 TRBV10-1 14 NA TGCGCCAGCAGGAGGGACAGGGGCAGCAATGAGCAGTTCTTC CASRRDRGSNEQFF
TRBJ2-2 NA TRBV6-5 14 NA TGTGCCAGCAGGCCGCGGGCGAACACCGGGGAGCTGTTTTTT CASRPRANTGELFF
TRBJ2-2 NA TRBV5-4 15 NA TGTGCCAGCAGGATTGAATCCGGGGCCACCGGGGAGCTGTTTTTT CASRIESGATGELFF
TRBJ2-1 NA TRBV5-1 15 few TGCGCCAGCAGCTTAAGAGGGACCGGTGTGGGTGAGCAGTTCTTC CASSLRGTGVGEQFF
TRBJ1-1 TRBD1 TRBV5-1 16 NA TGCGCCAGCAGCTTGGGAGCTACAGGGGGCCTGGCTGAAGCTTTCTTT CASSLGATGGLAEAFF
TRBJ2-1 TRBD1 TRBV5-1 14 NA TGCGCCAGCAGCTTGTGGACAGGGGGGGATGAGCAGTTCTTC CASSLWTGGDEQFF
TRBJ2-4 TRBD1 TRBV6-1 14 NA TGTGCCAGCAATACCGACAGGGTCCAAAACATTCAGTACTTC CASNTDRVQNIQYF
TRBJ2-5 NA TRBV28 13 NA TGTGCCAGCACCGACGGATACCAAGAGACCCAGTACTTC CASTDGYQETQYF
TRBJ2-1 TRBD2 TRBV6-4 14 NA TGTGCCAGCAGCCGACTAGCGGGAGGTAATGAGCAGTTCTTC CASSRLAGGNEQFF
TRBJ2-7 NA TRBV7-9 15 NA TGTGCCAGCAGCTTAGAGGGTGGGGATTCCTACGAGCAGTACTTC CASSLEGGDSYEQYF
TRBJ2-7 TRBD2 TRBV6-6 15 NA TGTGCCAGCAGTTACGGGGCGGGAGAGGTCTACGAGCAGTACTTC CASSYGAGEVYEQYF